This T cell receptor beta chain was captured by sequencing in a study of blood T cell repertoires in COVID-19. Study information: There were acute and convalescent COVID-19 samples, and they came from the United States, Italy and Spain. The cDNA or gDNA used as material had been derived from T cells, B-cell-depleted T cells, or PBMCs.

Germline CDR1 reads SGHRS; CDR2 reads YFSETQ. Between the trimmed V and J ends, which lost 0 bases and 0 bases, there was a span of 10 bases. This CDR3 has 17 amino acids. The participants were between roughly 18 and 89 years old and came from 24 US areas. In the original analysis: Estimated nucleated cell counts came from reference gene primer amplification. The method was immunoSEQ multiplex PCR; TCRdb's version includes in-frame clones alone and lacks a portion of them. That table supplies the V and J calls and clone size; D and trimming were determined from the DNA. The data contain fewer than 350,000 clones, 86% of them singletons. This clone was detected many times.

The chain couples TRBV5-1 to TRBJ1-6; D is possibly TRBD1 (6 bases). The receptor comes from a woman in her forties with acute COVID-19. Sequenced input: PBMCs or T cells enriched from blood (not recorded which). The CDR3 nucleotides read TGCGCCAGCAGCTTGGATCCAGGGGTCTCCTATAATTCACCCCTCCACTTT. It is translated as CASSLDPGVSYNSPLHF.